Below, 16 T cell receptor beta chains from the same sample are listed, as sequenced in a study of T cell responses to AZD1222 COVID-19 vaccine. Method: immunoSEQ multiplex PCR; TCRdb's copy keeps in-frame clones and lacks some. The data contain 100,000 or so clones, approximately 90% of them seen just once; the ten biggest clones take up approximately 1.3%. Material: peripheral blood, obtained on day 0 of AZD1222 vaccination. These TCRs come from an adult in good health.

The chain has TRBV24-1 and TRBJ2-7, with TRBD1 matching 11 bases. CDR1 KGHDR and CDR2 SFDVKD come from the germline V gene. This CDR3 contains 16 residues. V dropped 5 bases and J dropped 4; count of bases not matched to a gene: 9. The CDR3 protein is CATSAPPGQGVYEQYF. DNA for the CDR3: TGTGCCACCAGTGCTCCTCCGGGACAGGGGGTTTACGAGCAGTACTTC.

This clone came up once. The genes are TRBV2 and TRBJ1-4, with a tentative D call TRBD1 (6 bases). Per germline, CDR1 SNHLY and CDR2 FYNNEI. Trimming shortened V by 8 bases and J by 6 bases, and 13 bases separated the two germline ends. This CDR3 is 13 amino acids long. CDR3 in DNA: TGTGCCAGCCGGAGCAGGGGAGATGAAAAACTGTTTTTT. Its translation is CASRSRGDEKLFF. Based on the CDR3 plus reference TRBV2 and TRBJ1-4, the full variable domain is EPEVTQTPSHQVTQMGQEVILRCVPISNHLYFYWYRQILGQKVEFLVSFYNNEISEKSEIFDDQFSVERPDGSNFTLKIRSTKLEDSAMYFCASRSRGDEKLFFGSGTQLSVL.

CDR3 DNA sequence: TGTGCCAGTGCCCCAGGGCCCTCCTCCTACAATGAGCAGTTCTTC. This encodes CASAPGPSSYNEQFF. V and J are TRBV19 and TRBJ2-1, with D possibly matching TRBD1 (5 bases). The CDR3 runs to 15 residues. Trimming removed 8 bases from V and 0 bases from J, with 14 bases in between. Germline values: CDR1 LNHDA, CDR2 SQIVND (reference sequence). Full variable domain (rest looked up from reference TRBV19 and TRBJ2-1): DGGITQSPKYLFRKEGQNVTLSCEQNLNHDAMYWYRQDPGQGLRLIYYSQIVNDFQKGDIAEGYSVSREKKESFPLTVTSAQKNPTAFYLCASAPGPSSYNEQFFGPGTRLTVL.

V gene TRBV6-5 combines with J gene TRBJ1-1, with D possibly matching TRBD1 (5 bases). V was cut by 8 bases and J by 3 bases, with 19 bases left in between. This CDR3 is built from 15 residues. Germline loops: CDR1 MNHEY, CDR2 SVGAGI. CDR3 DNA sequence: TGTGCCAGCCGTTTGGACGGACAAATGGACACTGAAGCTTTCTTT. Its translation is CASRLDGQMDTEAFF.

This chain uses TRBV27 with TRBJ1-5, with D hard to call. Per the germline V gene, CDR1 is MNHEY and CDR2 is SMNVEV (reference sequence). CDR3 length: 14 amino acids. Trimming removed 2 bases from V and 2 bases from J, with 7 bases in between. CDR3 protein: CASSLAGGNQPQHF. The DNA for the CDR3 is TGTGCCAGCAGTTTAGCCGGGGGCAATCAGCCCCAGCATTTT.

The CDR3: CASSLDVGAEAFF. The DNA for the CDR3 is TGCGCCAGCAGCTTGGATGTCGGGGCTGAAGCTTTCTTT. The chain is built from TRBV5-1 and TRBJ1-1, with D hard to call. Per the germline V gene, CDR1 is SGHRS and CDR2 is YFSETQ. The CDR3 is made up of 13 amino acids. V was pared by 0 bases and J by 6 bases, with 9 bases between.

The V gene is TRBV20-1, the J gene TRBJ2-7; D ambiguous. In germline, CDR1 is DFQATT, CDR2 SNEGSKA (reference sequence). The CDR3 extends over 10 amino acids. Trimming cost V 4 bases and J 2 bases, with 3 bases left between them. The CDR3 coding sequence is TGCAGTGCTACTCCCTACGAGCAGTACTTC. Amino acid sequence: CSATPYEQYF.

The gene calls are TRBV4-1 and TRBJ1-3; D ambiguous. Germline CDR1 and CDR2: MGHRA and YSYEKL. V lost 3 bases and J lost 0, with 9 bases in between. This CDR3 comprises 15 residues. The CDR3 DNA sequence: TGCGCCAGCAGCCAGACGATTAACTCTGGAAACACCATATATTTT. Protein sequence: CASSQTINSGNTIYF.

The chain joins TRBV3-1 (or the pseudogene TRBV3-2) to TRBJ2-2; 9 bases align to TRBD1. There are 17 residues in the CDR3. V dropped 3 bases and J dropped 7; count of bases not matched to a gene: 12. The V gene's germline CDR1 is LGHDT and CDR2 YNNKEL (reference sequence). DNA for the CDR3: TGTGCCAGCAGCCATGCCACCGGGACAGGGATAGTCGGGGAGCTGTTTTTT. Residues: CASSHATGTGIVGELFF.

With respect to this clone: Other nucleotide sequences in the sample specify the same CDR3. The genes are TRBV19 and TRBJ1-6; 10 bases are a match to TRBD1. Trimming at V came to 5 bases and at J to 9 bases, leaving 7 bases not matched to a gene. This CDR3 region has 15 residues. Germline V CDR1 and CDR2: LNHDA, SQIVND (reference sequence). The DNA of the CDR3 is TGTGCCAGTAGTTCGGGACAGGGGAGAGGTTCACCCCTCCACTTT. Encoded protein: CASSSGQGRGSPLHF.

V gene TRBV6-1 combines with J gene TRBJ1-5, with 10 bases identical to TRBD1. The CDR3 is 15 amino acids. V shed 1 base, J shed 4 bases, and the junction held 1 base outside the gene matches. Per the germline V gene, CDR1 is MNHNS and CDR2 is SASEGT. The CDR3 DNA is TGTGCCAGCAGTGAAGGGACAGGGGGTAATCAGCCCCAGCATTTT. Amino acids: CASSEGTGGNQPQHF.

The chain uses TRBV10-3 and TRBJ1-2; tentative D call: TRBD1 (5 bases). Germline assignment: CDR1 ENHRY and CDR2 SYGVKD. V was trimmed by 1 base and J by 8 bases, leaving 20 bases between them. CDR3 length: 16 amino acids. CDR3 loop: CAISEYIRQPLGGYTF. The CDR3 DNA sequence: TGTGCCATCAGTGAGTACATACGACAGCCCCTTGGCGGCTACACCTTC.

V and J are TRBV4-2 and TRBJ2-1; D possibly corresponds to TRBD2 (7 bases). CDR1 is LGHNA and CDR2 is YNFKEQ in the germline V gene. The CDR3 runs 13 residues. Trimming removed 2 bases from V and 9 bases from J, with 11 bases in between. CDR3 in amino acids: CASSQRGGGEQFF. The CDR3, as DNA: TGTGCCAGCAGCCAAAGGGGGGGAGGTGAGCAGTTCTTC.

The CDR3 nucleotides read TGTGCCATCAGTGAGTTCGGCGGGAATAGCAATCAGCCCCAGCATTTT. As protein: CAISEFGGNSNQPQHF. The chain couples TRBV10-3 to TRBJ1-5; D is unclear. This CDR3 comprises 16 residues. Germline-derived CDR1 and CDR2 are ENHRY and SYGVKD. The V gene lost 1 base and the J gene lost 0 bases, with 10 bases spanning the gap.

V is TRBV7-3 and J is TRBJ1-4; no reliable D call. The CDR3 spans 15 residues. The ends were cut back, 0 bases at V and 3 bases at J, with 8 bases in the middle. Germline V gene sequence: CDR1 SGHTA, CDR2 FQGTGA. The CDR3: CASSLTGSANEKLFF. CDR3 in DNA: TGTGCCAGCAGCTTAACGGGATCAGCTAATGAAAAACTGTTTTTT.

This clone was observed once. CDR3 DNA sequence: TGTGCCAGCAGCCCAGGGGTCGTGGGTTCACCCCTCCACTTT. Translated: CASSPGVVGSPLHF. This chain links TRBV6-5 with TRBJ1-6, with D possibly being TRBD1 (6 bases). The CDR3 length is 14 residues. CDR1 is MNHEY and CDR2 is SVGAGI in the germline V gene. V dropped 6 bases and J dropped 9 bases, with 15 bases sitting between them.